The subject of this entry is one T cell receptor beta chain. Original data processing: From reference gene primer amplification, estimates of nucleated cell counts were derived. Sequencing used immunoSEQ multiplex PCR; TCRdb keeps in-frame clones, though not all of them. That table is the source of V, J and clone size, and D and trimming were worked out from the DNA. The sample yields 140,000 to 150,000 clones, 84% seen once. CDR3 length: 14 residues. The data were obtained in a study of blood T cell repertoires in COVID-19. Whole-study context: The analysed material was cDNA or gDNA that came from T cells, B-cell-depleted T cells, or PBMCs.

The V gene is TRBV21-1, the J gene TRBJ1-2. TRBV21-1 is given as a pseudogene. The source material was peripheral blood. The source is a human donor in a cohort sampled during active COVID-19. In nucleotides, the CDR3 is TGTGCCAGCAGCCGCCCGGCGGGGCTCTATGGCTACACCTTC. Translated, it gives CASSRPAGLYGYTF.